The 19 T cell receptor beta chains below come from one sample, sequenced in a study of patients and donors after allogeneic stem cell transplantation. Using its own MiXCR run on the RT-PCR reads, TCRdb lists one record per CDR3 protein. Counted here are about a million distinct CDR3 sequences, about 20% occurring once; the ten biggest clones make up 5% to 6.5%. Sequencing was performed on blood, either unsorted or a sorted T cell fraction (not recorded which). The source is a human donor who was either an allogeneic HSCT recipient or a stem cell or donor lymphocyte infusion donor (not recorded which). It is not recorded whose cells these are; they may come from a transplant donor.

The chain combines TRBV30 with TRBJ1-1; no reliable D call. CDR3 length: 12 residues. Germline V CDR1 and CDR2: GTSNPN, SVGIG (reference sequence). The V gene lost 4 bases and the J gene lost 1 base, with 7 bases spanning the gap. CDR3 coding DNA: TGTGCCTGGATAATTACGAACACTGAAGCTTTCTTT. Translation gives CAWIITNTEAFF.

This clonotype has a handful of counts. The CDR3 sequence is CASAPGGQPSHEQFF. The CDR3 DNA is TGTGCCAGCGCACCTGGGGGACAGCCCAGCCATGAGCAGTTCTTC. The chain recombines TRBV25-1 with TRBJ2-1, with 7 bases lining up with TRBD1. This CDR3 spans 15 amino acids. V lost 8 bases and J lost 8; bases outside the gene matches: 15. The germline V gene has CDR1 MGHDK and CDR2 SYGVNS.

The CDR3 loop reads CSARTSGRASFHNEQFF. CDR3 DNA sequence: TGCAGTGCGCGGACTAGCGGGAGGGCCAGTTTCCACAATGAGCAGTTCTTC. The chain couples TRBV20-1 to TRBJ2-1; 15 bases fit TRBD2. This CDR3 contains 17 residues. Germline values: CDR1 DFQATT, CDR2 SNEGSKA (reference sequence). Unmatched junction bases numbered 11, after V lost 6 bases and J lost 5 bases.

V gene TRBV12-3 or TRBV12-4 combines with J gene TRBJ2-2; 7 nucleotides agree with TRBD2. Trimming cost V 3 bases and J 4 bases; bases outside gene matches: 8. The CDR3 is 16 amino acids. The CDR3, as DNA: TGTGCCAGCAGTTTGAGGCTAGCGGAGACCACCGGGGAGCTGTTTTTT. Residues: CASSLRLAETTGELFF.

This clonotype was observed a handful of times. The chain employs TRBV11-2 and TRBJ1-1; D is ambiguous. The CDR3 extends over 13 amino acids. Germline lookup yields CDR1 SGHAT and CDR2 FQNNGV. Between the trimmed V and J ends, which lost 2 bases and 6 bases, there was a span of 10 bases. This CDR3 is CASSLLPSPEAFF. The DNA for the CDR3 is TGTGCCAGCAGCTTACTCCCGAGCCCTGAAGCTTTCTTT.

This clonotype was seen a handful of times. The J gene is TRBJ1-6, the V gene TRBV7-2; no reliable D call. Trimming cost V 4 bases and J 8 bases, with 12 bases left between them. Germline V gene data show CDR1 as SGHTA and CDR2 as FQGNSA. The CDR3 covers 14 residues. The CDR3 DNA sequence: TGTGCCAGCAGCTACAGTACAACTTATTCACCCCTCCACTTT. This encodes CASSYSTTYSPLHF.

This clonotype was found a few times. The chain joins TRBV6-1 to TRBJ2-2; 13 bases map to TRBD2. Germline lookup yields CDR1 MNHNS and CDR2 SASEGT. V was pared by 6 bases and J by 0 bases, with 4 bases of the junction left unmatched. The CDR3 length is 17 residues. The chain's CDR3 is CASSHGLAGANTGELFF. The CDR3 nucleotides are TGTGCCAGCAGCCATGGACTAGCGGGGGCGAACACCGGGGAGCTGTTTTTT.

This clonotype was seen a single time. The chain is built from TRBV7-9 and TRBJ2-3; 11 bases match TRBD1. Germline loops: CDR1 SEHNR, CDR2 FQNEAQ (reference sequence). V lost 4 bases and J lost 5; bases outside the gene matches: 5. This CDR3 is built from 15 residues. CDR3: CASSSADRGRDTQYF. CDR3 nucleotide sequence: TGTGCCAGCAGCTCTGCGGACAGGGGGCGAGATACGCAGTATTTT.

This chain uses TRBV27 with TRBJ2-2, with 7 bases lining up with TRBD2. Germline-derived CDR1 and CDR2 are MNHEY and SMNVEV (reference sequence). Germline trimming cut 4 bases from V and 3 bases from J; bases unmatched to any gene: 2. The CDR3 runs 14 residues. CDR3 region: CASSSGGYTGELFF. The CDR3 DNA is TGTGCCAGCAGTTCCGGGGGGTACACCGGGGAGCTGTTTTTT.

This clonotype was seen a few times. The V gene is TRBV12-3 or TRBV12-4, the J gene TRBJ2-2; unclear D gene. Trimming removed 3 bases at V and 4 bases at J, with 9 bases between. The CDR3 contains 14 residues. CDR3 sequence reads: CASSFGHRTGELFF. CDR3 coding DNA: TGTGCCAGCAGTTTCGGGCACCGCACCGGGGAGCTGTTTTTT.

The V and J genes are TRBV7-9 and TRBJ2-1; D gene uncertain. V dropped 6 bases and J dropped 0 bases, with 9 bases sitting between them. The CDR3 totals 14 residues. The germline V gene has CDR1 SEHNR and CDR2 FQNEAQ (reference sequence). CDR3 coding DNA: TGTGCCAGCAGAATCGGATCCTCCTACAATGAGCAGTTCTTC. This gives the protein CASRIGSSYNEQFF. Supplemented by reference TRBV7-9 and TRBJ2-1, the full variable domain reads DTGVSQNPRHKITKRGQNVTFRCDPISEHNRLYWYRQTLGQGPEFLTYFQNEAQLEKSRLLSDRFSAERPKGSFSTLEIQRTEQGDSAMYLCASRIGSSYNEQFFGPGTRLTVL.

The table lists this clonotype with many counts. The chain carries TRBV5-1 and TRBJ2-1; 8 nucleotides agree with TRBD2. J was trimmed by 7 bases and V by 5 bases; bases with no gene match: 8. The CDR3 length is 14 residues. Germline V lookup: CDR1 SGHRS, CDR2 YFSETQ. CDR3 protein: CASSSGGVENEQFF. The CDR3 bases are TGCGCCAGCAGTTCCGGGGGGGTCGAGAATGAGCAGTTCTTC.

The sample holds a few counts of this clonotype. The CDR3 sequence: CASSLEAGRNTEAFF. Here the CDR3 DNA reads TGTGCCAGCAGCTTAGAGGCGGGGCGGAACACTGAAGCTTTCTTT. The chain has TRBV11-3 and TRBJ1-1, with D possibly being TRBD1 (5 bases). V lost 0 bases and J lost 1, with 9 bases in between. This CDR3 is built from 15 residues. Germline CDR1 SGHNT, CDR2 YENEEA.

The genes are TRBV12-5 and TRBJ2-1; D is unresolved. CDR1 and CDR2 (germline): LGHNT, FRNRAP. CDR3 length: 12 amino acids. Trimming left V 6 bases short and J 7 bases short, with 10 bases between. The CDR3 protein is CASGRNLNEQFF. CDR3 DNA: TGTGCTAGTGGCCGAAATTTGAATGAGCAGTTCTTC.

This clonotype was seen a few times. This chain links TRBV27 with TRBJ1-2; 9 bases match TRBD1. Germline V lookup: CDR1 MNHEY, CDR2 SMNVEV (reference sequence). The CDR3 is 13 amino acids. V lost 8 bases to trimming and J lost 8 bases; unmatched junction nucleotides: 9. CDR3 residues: CASGRDRDRGYTF. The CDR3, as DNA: TGTGCCAGCGGCCGGGACAGGGACCGCGGCTACACCTTC.

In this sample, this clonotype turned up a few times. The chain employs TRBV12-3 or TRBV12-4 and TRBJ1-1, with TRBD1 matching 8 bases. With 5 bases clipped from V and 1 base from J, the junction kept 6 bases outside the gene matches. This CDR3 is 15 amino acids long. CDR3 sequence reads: CASSPSGQGNTEAFF. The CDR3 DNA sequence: TGTGCCAGCAGTCCGTCCGGACAGGGGAACACTGAAGCTTTCTTT.

In DNA form, the CDR3 reads TGCAGTGCTAGGAGTCTAGCGGGGGAGTCCGGGGAGCTGTTTTTT. Translation gives CSARSLAGESGELFF. This chain uses TRBV20-1 with TRBJ2-2; 10 bases agree with TRBD2. The CDR3 sequence is 15 residues long. The germline gives CDR1 DFQATT, CDR2 SNEGSKA (reference sequence). The junction had 7 bases not matched to a gene; V was cut back by 3 bases and J by 6 bases.

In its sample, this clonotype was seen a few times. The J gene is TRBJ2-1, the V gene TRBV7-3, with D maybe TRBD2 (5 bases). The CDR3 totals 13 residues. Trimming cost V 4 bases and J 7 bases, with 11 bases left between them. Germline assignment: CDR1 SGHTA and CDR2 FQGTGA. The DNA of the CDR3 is TGTGCCAGCAGCTCCGGACTTCCTAATGAGCAGTTCTTC. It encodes CASSSGLPNEQFF.

The CDR3 sequence is CASSLGARGISRGYTF. CDR3 DNA sequence: TGCGCCAGCAGCTTGGGTGCCAGGGGGATATCCCGCGGCTACACCTTC. This chain connects TRBV5-1 to TRBJ1-2; 7 nucleotides align to TRBD1. This CDR3 region has 16 residues. The germline V gene encodes CDR1 SGHRS and CDR2 YFSETQ. J was trimmed by 8 bases and V by 0 bases; bases with no gene match: 13.